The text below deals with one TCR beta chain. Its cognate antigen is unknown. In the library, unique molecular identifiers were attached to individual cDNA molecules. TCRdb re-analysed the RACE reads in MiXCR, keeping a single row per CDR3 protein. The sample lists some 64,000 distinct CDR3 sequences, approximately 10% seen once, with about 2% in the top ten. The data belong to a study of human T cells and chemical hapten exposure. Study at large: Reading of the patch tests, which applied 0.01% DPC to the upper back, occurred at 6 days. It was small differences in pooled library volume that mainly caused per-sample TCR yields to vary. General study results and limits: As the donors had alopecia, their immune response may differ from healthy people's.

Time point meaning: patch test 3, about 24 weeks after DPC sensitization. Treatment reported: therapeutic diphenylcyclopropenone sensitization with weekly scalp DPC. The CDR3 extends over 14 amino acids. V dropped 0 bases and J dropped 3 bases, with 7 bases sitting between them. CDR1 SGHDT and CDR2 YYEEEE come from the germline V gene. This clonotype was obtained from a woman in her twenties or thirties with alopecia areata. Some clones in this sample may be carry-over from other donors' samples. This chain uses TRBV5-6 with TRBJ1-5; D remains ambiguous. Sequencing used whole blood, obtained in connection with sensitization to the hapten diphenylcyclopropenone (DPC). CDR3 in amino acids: CASSLATNNQPQHF. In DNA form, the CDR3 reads TGTGCCAGCAGCTTGGCCACAAACAATCAGCCCCAGCATTTT. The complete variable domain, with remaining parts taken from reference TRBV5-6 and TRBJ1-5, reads DAGVTQSPTHLIKTRGQQVTLRCSPKSGHDTVSWYQQALGQGPQFIFQYYEEEERQRGNFPDRFSGHQFPNYSSELNVNALLLGDSALYLCASSLATNNQPQHFGDGTRLSIL.